The 21 T cell receptor beta chains below were found in one sample sequenced in a study of OX40 agonist ivuxolimab in advanced cancers. Here immunoSEQ multiplex PCR was the method, and the copy in TCRdb shows in-frame clones only, minus some. Among about 58,000 clones listed, 70% to 90% were seen once. This specimen consisted of CD4+ or CD8+ T cells sorted from blood, obtained in a trial of the OX40 agonist ivuxolimab. Receptor source: an adult with an advanced solid tumor such as melanoma, head and neck, liver or kidney cancer.

The gene calls are TRBV7-2 and TRBJ2-7; D may match TRBD1 or TRBD2 (5 bases each). V was clipped by 5 bases and J by 10 bases, with 18 bases between them. CDR1 SGHTA and CDR2 FQGNSA come from the germline V gene. The CDR3 covers 13 residues. The CDR3 is CASSPRGPEGQYF. Here the CDR3 DNA reads TGTGCCAGCAGCCCCCGGGGCCCAGAGGGCCAGTACTTC.

The CDR3 region has the DNA TGTGCCAGCAGCTCCCGGACAAGAAACACTGAAGCTTTCTTT. Protein product: CASSSRTRNTEAFF. This chain uses TRBV7-2 with TRBJ1-1, with D possibly TRBD1 on 5 matching bases. V gave up 4 bases and J gave up 2 bases, with 11 bases separating them. The V gene's germline CDR1 is SGHTA and CDR2 FQGNSA. The CDR3 is 14 residues long. Filled out from reference TRBV7-2 and TRBJ1-1, the complete variable domain reads GAGVSQSPSNKVTEKGKDVELRCDPISGHTALYWYRQSLGQGLEFLIYFQGNSAPDKSGLPSDRFSAERTGGSVSTLTIQRTQQEDSAVYLCASSSRTRNTEAFFGQGTRLTVV.

This clone was counted once. The chain has TRBV4-2 and TRBJ1-1; no definite D call. The CDR3 covers 11 residues. The V gene's germline CDR1 is LGHNA and CDR2 YNFKEQ. V lost 5 bases and J lost 5, with 6 bases in between. The CDR3 nucleotides are TGTGCCAGCAGCGTCAAGACTGAAGCTTTCTTT. Translation: CASSVKTEAFF.

The count of this clone is one. J is TRBJ2-4 and V is TRBV27; D might be TRBD1 or TRBD2, each matching 6 bases. The germline V gene has CDR1 MNHEY and CDR2 SMNVEV (reference sequence). Between the trimmed V and J ends, which lost 1 base and 6 bases, there was a span of 19 bases. The CDR3 is made up of 17 amino acids. The CDR3 sequence is CASSLWGAPGLTNIQYF. The CDR3 DNA follows: TGTGCCAGCAGTTTATGGGGGGCCCCGGGACTCACAAACATTCAGTACTTC.

The V gene is TRBV30, the J gene TRBJ1-2; no firm D call. The CDR3 loop spans 14 amino acids. CDR1 is GTSNPN and CDR2 is SVGIG in the germline V gene (reference sequence). V was trimmed by 3 bases and J by 8 bases, leaving 19 bases between them. The CDR3 DNA reads TGTGCCTGGAGGTACCCGGTCCCCCAGAGGGGCTACACCTTC. It codes for CAWRYPVPQRGYTF.

The V gene is TRBV18, the J gene TRBJ1-1; D is uncertain. Germline V gives CDR1 KGHSH, CDR2 LQKENI. The CDR3 loop spans 13 amino acids. Trimming took 2 bases from V and 5 from J, leaving 9 bases between them. The chain's CDR3 is CASSPWGQTEAFF. CDR3 nucleotides: TGTGCCAGCTCACCATGGGGTCAGACTGAAGCTTTCTTT.

This rearrangement joins TRBV5-1 to TRBJ2-3; possibly TRBD1 for D (7 bases). The CDR3 has 16 amino acids. Germline V gene lookup returns CDR1 SGHRS and CDR2 YFSETQ. V dropped 2 bases and J dropped 2 bases, with 15 bases sitting between them. In DNA form, the CDR3 reads TGCGCCAGCAGCTTAGGGGCAGGGGGGTTCACAGATACGCAGTATTTT. It is translated as CASSLGAGGFTDTQYF.

This chain uses TRBV29-1 with TRBJ2-1; maybe TRBD2 (6 bases). The V and J ends lost 6 bases and 5 bases respectively, with 14 bases between them. Germline V gene lookup returns CDR1 SQVTM and CDR2 ANQGSEA. This CDR3 comprises 13 residues. CDR3 in DNA: TGCAGCGTCCTAGGGCGGGGCCACAATGAGCAGTTCTTC. It is translated as CSVLGRGHNEQFF.

Relative to its sample, this clone is medium-sized (0.01 to 0.1%). This chain uses TRBV11-2 with TRBJ1-6; D is undetermined. CDR3 length: 15 amino acids. V gave up 5 bases and J gave up 4 bases, with 12 bases separating them. In germline, CDR1 is SGHAT, CDR2 FQNNGV. CDR3 nucleotide sequence: TGTGCCAGCAGCCCGCCGGCAGCATATAATTCACCCCTCCACTTT. It specifies CASSPPAAYNSPLHF. The whole variable domain, remainder taken from reference TRBV11-2 and TRBJ1-6, is EAGVAQSPRYKIIEKRQSVAFWCNPISGHATLYWYQQILGQGPKLLIQFQNNGVVDDSQLPKDRFSAERLKGVDSTLKIQPAKLEDSAVYLCASSPPAAYNSPLHFGNGTRLTVT.

The gene calls are TRBV7-2 and TRBJ1-4; 7 bases line up with TRBD1. The CDR3 runs 14 residues. The trim removed 6 bases at V and 11 bases at J, leaving 12 bases unmatched. Germline-derived CDR1 and CDR2 are SGHTA and FQGNSA. The CDR3 spells CASSPGTAGWKLFF. In nucleotides, the CDR3 is TGTGCCAGCAGTCCCGGGACAGCGGGGTGGAAACTGTTTTTT.

In DNA form, the CDR3 reads TGTGCCTGGACCACCCAGGGGGGAAACACCATATATTTT. This encodes CAWTTQGGNTIYF. The chain employs TRBV30 and TRBJ1-3; maybe TRBD1 (6 bases). Germline V gene data show CDR1 as GTSNPN and CDR2 as SVGIG (reference sequence). V was pared by 4 bases and J by 4 bases, with 11 bases between. The CDR3 extends over 13 amino acids.

The chain recombines TRBV4-2 with TRBJ2-1; 7 positions agree with TRBD2. V lost 4 bases, J lost 4 bases, and 10 bases stayed unmatched. The CDR3 extends over 16 amino acids. Germline values: CDR1 LGHNA, CDR2 YNFKEQ. As DNA, the CDR3 is TGTGCCAGCAGCCTAGCGGGTCAGGGTGTGTACAATGAGCAGTTCTTC. Its protein product is CASSLAGQGVYNEQFF.

V and J are TRBV5-1 and TRBJ2-1; the D gene is possibly TRBD2 (5 bases). V was clipped by 0 bases and J by 0 bases, with 7 bases between them. The germline CDR1 and CDR2 sequences are SGHRS and YFSETQ. The CDR3 totals 15 residues. The CDR3: CASSLAGSSYNEQFF. The CDR3 nucleotides are TGCGCCAGCAGCTTGGCTGGGAGCTCCTACAATGAGCAGTTCTTC.

J is TRBJ1-2 and V is TRBV7-2; D remains unclear. Trimming removed 5 bases at V and 5 bases at J, with 9 bases between. The CDR3 has 12 residues. Germline V gene data show CDR1 as SGHTA and CDR2 as FQGNSA. CDR3 in amino acids: CASSPGGYGYTF. The DNA of the CDR3 is TGTGCCAGCAGCCCCGGAGGGTATGGCTACACCTTC.

The gene calls are TRBV5-5 and TRBJ1-6; TRBD1 aligns across 9 bases. With 0 bases clipped from V and 7 bases from J, the junction kept 5 bases outside the gene matches. Germline CDR1 and CDR2: SGHKS and YYEKEE (reference sequence). This CDR3 comprises 16 residues. The CDR3 is CASSLGQGVRNSPLHF. The CDR3 DNA sequence: TGTGCCAGCAGCTTGGGACAGGGGGTTAGAAATTCACCCCTCCACTTT.

The chain links TRBV11-2 to TRBJ1-5; the D is unclear. Trimming took off 3 bases at V and 5 bases at J, with 8 bases between the two ends. From germline, CDR1 is SGHAT and CDR2 FQNNGV. The CDR3 loop spans 13 amino acids. CDR3 sequence reads: CASSLGMYQPQHF. CDR3 in DNA: TGTGCCAGCAGCTTGGGGATGTATCAGCCCCAGCATTTT.

The chain uses TRBV18 and TRBJ2-5; 9 positions agree with TRBD2. The CDR3 sequence is 15 residues long. The junction had 7 bases not matched to a gene; V was cut back by 3 bases and J by 5 bases. The germline V gene encodes CDR1 KGHSH and CDR2 LQKENI. CDR3 protein: CASSPGGLASETQYF. Written as DNA, the CDR3 is TGTGCCAGCTCACCTGGAGGACTAGCGTCGGAGACCCAGTACTTC.

The CDR3 is CASSADRGDHQPQHF. The CDR3 DNA reads as TGTGCCAGCAGCGCCGACAGGGGCGATCATCAGCCCCAGCATTTT. J is TRBJ1-5 and V is TRBV6-5; 8 nucleotides match TRBD1. After removal of 6 bases from V and 5 bases from J, the junction contained 9 bases not matched to a gene. Germline CDR1 and CDR2: MNHEY and SVGAGI. CDR3 length equals 15 residues.

The chain links TRBV27 to TRBJ1-5; tentative D call: TRBD1 (6 bases). V was cut by 6 bases and J by 4 bases, with 16 bases left in between. Germline CDR1 reads MNHEY; CDR2 reads SMNVEV (reference sequence). The CDR3 length is 15 residues. The CDR3 DNA follows: TGTGCCAGCAGACCCCCGGGACACCTTAATCAGCCCCAGCATTTT. Its translation is CASRPPGHLNQPQHF.

The chain is built from TRBV6-6 and TRBJ1-1; maybe TRBD1 (5 bases). CDR3 length: 13 residues. Deletions cut 7 bases from V and 5 bases from J, with 14 bases between. In germline, CDR1 is MNHNY, CDR2 SVGAGI (reference sequence). This chain's CDR3 is CASINRGSTEAFF. CDR3 DNA: TGTGCCAGCATTAATCGGGGCTCGACTGAAGCTTTCTTT.

CDR3: CASRLPGQGTGELFF. CDR3 nucleotide sequence: TGCGCCAGCAGGTTACCGGGACAGGGGACCGGGGAGCTGTTTTTT. This chain connects TRBV5-1 to TRBJ2-2; 10 nucleotides match TRBD1. The germline V gene encodes CDR1 SGHRS and CDR2 YFSETQ. The V and J ends lost 5 bases and 5 bases, in that order; junction bases with no gene match: 6. The CDR3 loop spans 15 amino acids.